This passage covers 6 T cell receptor beta chains from one sample sequenced in a study of T-cell reconstitution after alpha-beta-depleted transplantation in children (dated by TCRdb to the mid-2010s). Per the publication, the treatment or condition label means: allogeneic hematopoietic cell transplantation with graft depleted of TCRalphabeta T cells and CD19 B cells. The method was PCR. TCRdb shows the sequencer as Illumina HiSeq 2500. TCR library preparation used molecular barcoding, with unique molecular identifiers applied to normalize quantification of the TCRbeta repertoire. TCRdb cleaned the public reads at Q25 with fastp, built clones with MiXCR and kept in-frame beta chains. Each record represents a unique CDR3 protein, reported with the most common genes and DNA among its rows. The sample contains roughly 400,000 distinct CDR3 sequences, approximately 42% of them found a single time. The ten largest make up under 35% of the sample.

The input for sequencing was PBMCs, taken before TCRalphabeta/CD19-depleted stem cell transplant. The receptors here all came from a girl aged 2 to 10 with aplastic anemia, due to receive a stem cell transplant.

The chain has TRBV4-2 and TRBJ2-3; D may be TRBD2 (6 bases). Per germline, CDR1 LGHNA and CDR2 YNFKEQ. The CDR3 totals 15 residues. The V and J ends lost 4 bases and 2 bases respectively, with 13 bases between them. The CDR3 protein is CASSPRLGDTDTQYF. The CDR3 region has the DNA TGTGCCAGCAGCCCGAGACTAGGAGACACAGATACGCAGTATTTT.

The rearrangement uses TRBV28 and TRBJ2-3, with D possibly TRBD2 on 6 matching bases. CDR1 is MDHEN and CDR2 is SYDVKM in the germline V gene. V lost 3 bases and J 4 bases, leaving 14 bases between the germline ends. This CDR3 spans 15 amino acids. The CDR3 DNA is TGTGCCAGCAGTTTCAGCTCGGAGGGCCCAGATACGCAGTATTTT. This translates into CASSFSSEGPDTQYF.

This clonotype was observed a single time. The chain has TRBV15 and TRBJ2-7; tentative D call: TRBD2 (6 bases). V shed 2 bases and J shed 2 bases, with 13 bases lying between them. Germline CDR1 is LNHNV and CDR2 is YYDKDF (reference sequence). The CDR3 has 15 residues. CDR3 bases: TGTGCCACCAGCAGACTCCGGACTACTGCCTACGAGCAGTACTTC. Translated: CATSRLRTTAYEQYF.

The sample holds a few counts of this clonotype. This chain joins TRBV5-1 and TRBJ2-4, with 7 bases aligning to TRBD1. CDR3 length equals 18 residues. With V trimmed by 0 bases and J by 0 bases, 9 bases remained unmatched. Germline loops: CDR1 SGHRS, CDR2 YFSETQ. The CDR3 sequence is CASSLVGQGVVAKNIQYF. In nucleotides, the CDR3 is TGCGCCAGCAGCTTGGTCGGCCAGGGGGTTGTAGCCAAAAACATTCAGTACTTC.

This clonotype turned up a few times. The chain links TRBV29-1 to TRBJ2-7; D is unresolved. V gave up 7 bases and J gave up 2 bases, with 15 bases separating them. CDR3 size: 13 residues. CDR1 SQVTM and CDR2 ANQGSEA come from the germline V gene. The CDR3 spells CSAKDGSAYEQYF. Here the CDR3 DNA reads TGCAGCGCAAAAGACGGATCCGCCTACGAGCAGTACTTC.

The chain employs TRBV11-2 and TRBJ1-5; no reliable D call. Germline V gene sequence: CDR1 SGHAT, CDR2 FQNNGV. The V end was cut by 5 bases, the J end by 7 bases, with 9 bases between. This CDR3 has 12 amino acids. The CDR3 reads CASSPGSQPQHF. The CDR3 DNA is TGTGCCAGCAGCCCTGGGAGCCAGCCCCAGCATTTT.